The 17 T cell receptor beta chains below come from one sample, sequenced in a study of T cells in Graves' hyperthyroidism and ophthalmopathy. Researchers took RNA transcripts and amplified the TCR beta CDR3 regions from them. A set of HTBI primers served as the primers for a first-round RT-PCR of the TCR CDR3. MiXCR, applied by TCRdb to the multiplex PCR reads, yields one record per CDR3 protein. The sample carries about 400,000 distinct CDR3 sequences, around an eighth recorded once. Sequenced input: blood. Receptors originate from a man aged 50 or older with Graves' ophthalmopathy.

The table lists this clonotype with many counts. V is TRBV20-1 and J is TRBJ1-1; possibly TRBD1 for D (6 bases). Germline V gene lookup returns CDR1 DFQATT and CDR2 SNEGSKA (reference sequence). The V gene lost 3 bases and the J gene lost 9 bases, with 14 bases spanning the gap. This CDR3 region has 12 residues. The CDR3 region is CSASIIRGQAFF. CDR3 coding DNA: TGCAGTGCTAGTATTATCCGGGGGCAAGCTTTCTTT.

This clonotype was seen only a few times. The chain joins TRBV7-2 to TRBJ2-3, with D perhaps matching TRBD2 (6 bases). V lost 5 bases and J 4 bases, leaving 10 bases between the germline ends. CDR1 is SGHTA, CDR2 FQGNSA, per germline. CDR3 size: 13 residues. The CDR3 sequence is CASSTDYSDTQYF. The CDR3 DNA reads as TGTGCCAGCAGCACGGACTATTCAGATACGCAGTATTTT.

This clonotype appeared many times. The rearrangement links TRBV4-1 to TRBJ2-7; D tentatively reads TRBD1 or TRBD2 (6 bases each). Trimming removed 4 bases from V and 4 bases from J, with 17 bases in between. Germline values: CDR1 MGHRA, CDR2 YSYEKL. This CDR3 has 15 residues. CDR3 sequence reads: CASSRQVGGDYEQYF. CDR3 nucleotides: TGCGCCAGCAGCCGACAGGTCGGAGGGGATTACGAGCAGTACTTC.

The DNA for the CDR3 is TGTGCCAGCAGTTCGACAGGGGGCCCGGGGCGAAAGAACACCGGGGAGCTGTTTTTT. Translation: CASSSTGGPGRKNTGELFF. The V call is TRBV7-9, the J call TRBJ2-2, with 10 bases matching TRBD1. The CDR3 extends over 19 amino acids. The trim removed 6 bases at V and 1 base at J, leaving 14 bases unmatched. The germline CDR1 and CDR2 sequences are SEHNR and FQNEAQ (reference sequence).

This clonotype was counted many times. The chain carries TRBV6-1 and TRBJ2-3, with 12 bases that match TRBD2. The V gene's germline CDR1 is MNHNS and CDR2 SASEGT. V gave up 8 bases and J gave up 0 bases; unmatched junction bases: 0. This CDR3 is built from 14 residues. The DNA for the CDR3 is TGTGCCAGCGGACTAGCGGGAAGCACAGATACGCAGTATTTT. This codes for CASGLAGSTDTQYF.

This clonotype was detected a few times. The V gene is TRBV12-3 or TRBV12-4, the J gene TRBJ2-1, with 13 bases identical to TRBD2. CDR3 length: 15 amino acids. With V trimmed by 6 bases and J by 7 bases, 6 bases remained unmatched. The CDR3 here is CASRPGLAGVNEQFF. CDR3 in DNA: TGTGCCAGCAGACCCGGACTAGCGGGAGTAAATGAGCAGTTCTTC.

The CDR3 sequence: CASSQDFSLARPGELFF. For the CDR3, the DNA is TGTGCCAGCAGCCAAGATTTTAGCCTAGCTCGTCCCGGGGAGCTGTTTTTT. The chain is built from TRBV4-2 and TRBJ2-2, with D perhaps matching TRBD2 (5 bases). The V end was cut by 0 bases, the J end by 6 bases, with 17 bases between. Germline V gives CDR1 LGHNA, CDR2 YNFKEQ. The CDR3 loop spans 17 amino acids.

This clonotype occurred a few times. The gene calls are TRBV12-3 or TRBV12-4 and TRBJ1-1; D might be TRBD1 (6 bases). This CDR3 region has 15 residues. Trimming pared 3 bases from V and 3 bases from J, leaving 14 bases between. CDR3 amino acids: CASSLTGASDTEAFF. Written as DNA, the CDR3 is TGTGCCAGCAGTTTGACGGGGGCGTCCGACACTGAAGCTTTCTTT.

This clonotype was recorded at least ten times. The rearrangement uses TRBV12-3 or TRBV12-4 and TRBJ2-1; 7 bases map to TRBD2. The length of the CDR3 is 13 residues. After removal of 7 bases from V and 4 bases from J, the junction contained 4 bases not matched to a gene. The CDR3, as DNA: TGTGCCAGCAACACCGGGGGGTACAATGAGCAGTTCTTC. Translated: CASNTGGYNEQFF.

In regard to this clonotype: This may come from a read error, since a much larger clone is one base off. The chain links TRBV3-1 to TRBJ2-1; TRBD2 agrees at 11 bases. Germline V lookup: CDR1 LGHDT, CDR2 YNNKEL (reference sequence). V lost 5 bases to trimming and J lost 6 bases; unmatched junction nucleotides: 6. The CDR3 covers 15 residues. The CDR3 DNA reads TGTGCCAGCAGCGCACTAGCGGGAGCTTGCAATGAGCAGTTCTTC. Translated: CASSALAGACNEQFF.

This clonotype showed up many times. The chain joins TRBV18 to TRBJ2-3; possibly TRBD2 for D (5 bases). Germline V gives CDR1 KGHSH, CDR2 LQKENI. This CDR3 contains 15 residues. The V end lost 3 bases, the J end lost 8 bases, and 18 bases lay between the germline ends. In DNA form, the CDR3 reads TGTGCCAGCTCACCGGGCCTAGCCAGTGTGGTTACGCAGTATTTT. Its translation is CASSPGLASVVTQYF.

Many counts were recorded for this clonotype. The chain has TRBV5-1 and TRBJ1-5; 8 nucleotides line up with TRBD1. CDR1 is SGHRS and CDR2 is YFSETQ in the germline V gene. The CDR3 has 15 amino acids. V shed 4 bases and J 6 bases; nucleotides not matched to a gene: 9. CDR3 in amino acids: CASSPGQGGGQPQHF. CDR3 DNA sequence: TGCGCCAGCAGCCCTGGACAGGGCGGGGGTCAGCCCCAGCATTTT.

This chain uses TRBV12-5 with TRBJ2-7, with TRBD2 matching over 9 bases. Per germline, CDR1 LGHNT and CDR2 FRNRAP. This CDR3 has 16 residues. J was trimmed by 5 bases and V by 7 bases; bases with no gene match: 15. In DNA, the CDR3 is TGTGCTAGTGTCCCAACCCACGCTAGCGGGACAAACGAGCAGTACTTC. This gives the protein CASVPTHASGTNEQYF.

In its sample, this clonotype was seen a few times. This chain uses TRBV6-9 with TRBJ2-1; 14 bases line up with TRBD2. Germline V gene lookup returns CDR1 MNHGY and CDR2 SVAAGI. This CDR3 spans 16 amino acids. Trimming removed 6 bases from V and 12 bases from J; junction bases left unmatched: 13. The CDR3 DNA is TGTGCCAGCAGACTCGGGACTAGCGGGGGCTTTGGGCTGCAGTTCTTC. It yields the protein CASRLGTSGGFGLQFF.

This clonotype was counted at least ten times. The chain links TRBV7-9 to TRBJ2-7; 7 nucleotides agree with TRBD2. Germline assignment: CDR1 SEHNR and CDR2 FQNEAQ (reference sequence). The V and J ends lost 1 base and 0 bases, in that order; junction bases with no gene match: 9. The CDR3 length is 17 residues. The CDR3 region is CASSLGHGLVGSYEQYF. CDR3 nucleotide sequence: TGTGCCAGCAGCTTAGGTCATGGACTAGTCGGCTCCTACGAGCAGTACTTC.

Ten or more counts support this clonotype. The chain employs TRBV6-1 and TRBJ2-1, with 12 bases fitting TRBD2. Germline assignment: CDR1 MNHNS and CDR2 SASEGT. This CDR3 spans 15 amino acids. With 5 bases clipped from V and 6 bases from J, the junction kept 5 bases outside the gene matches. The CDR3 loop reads CASSSSGRGVNEQFF. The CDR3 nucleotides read TGTGCCAGCAGTTCTAGCGGGAGGGGTGTCAATGAGCAGTTCTTC.

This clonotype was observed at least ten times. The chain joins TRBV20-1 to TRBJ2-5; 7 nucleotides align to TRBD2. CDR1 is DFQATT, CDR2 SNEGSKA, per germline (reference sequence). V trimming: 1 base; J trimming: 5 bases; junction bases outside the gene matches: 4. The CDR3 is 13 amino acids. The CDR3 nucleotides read TGCAGTGCTAGAGTGCGGGGGTGGGAGACCCAGTACTTC. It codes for CSARVRGWETQYF.